The 21 T cell receptor beta chains given below trace back to one sample, sequenced in a study of blood T cell repertoires in COVID-19. The data were produced by immunoSEQ multiplex PCR, yet TCRdb's version contains in-frame clones alone and is incomplete. The data contain some 110,000 clones, about nine tenths of them singletons. The material sequenced was peripheral blood. Receptor source: a man aged 35 to 55 with acute or convalescent COVID-19.

This chain uses TRBV5-1 with TRBJ1-2; D is perhaps TRBD1 (5 bases). V lost 7 bases, J lost 0 bases, and 10 bases lay in between. The CDR3 runs 13 residues. Germline V gene data show CDR1 as SGHRS and CDR2 as YFSETQ. CDR3 bases: TGCGCCAGCTGGGGGGGTACTAACTATGGCTACACCTTC. Translation: CASWGGTNYGYTF.

The rearrangement uses TRBV6-5 and TRBJ2-7, with D unclear. V was pared by 8 bases and J by 3 bases, with 14 bases between. This CDR3 is 13 amino acids long. CDR1 and CDR2 (germline): MNHEY, SVGAGI. CDR3 sequence: CASQYIRFYEQYF. In DNA, the CDR3 is TGTGCCAGCCAGTATATAAGATTCTACGAGCAGTACTTC.

The chain carries TRBV3-1 (or the pseudogene TRBV3-2) and TRBJ2-1, with 11 bases fitting TRBD2. Germline-derived CDR1 and CDR2 are LGHDT and YNNKEL (reference sequence). Trimming at V came to 4 bases and at J to 8 bases, leaving 10 bases not matched to a gene. The length of the CDR3 is 16 residues. In DNA form, the CDR3 reads TGTGCCAGCAGCCGCCTCATAGCGGGAGGGCGGCATGAGCAGTTCTTC. Amino acid sequence: CASSRLIAGGRHEQFF.

V usage is TRBV29-1 and J usage is TRBJ2-7; D gene ambiguous. Germline V gene lookup returns CDR1 SQVTM and CDR2 ANQGSEA. V shed 4 bases and J shed 3 bases, with 13 bases lying between them. CDR3 length equals 13 residues. CDR3 in amino acids: CSVAPGFHYEQYF. The CDR3 nucleotides read TGCAGCGTTGCCCCCGGGTTCCACTACGAGCAGTACTTC.

V and J are TRBV4-2 and TRBJ2-1; 7 nucleotides match TRBD2. The J segment lost 6 bases and the V segment lost 0 bases, leaving 5 bases of the junction unmatched. CDR3 length: 15 amino acids. The germline CDR1 and CDR2 sequences are LGHNA and YNFKEQ. The DNA of the CDR3 is TGTGCCAGCAGCCAAGAGACTAGCTTCGGCAATGAGCAGTTCTTC. This translates into CASSQETSFGNEQFF.

CDR3 DNA sequence: TGCAGCGTTGAAGAGTGGGTTGTCTCGGGTGGGGAGACCCAGTACTTC. Translating gives CSVEEWVVSGGETQYF. V gene TRBV29-1 combines with J gene TRBJ2-5; D uncertain. This CDR3 contains 16 residues. V was trimmed by 0 bases and J by 5 bases, leaving 19 bases between them. Germline CDR1 is SQVTM and CDR2 is ANQGSEA.

The gene calls are TRBV6-5 and TRBJ2-5; 12 bases match TRBD1. Germline values: CDR1 MNHEY, CDR2 SVGAGI. CDR3 length: 15 amino acids. The J segment lost 9 bases and the V segment lost 5 bases, leaving 10 bases of the junction unmatched. CDR3 sequence: CASSNRDRGRGAQYF. The CDR3 nucleotides read TGTGCCAGCAGTAACCGGGACAGGGGGCGCGGGGCCCAGTACTTC.

This rearrangement joins TRBV27 to TRBJ1-1; D uncertain. CDR3 length: 12 amino acids. Trimming shortened V by 6 bases and J by 0 bases, and 5 bases separated the two germline ends. The germline V gene has CDR1 MNHEY and CDR2 SMNVEV (reference sequence). The CDR3 sequence: CASSAMNTEAFF. CDR3 sequence (DNA): TGTGCCAGCAGCGCGATGAACACTGAAGCTTTCTTT.

In its sample, this clone was seen once. This chain connects TRBV7-9 to TRBJ2-3; TRBD2 agrees at 13 bases. Germline-derived CDR1 and CDR2 are SEHNR and FQNEAQ (reference sequence). This CDR3 spans 16 amino acids. The V segment lost 4 bases and the J segment 5 bases; nucleotides outside the gene matches: 6. The CDR3 loop is CASSSLAGGPKDTQYF. The CDR3 DNA reads TGTGCCAGCAGCTCACTAGCGGGAGGGCCAAAAGATACGCAGTATTTT. Filled out from reference TRBV7-9 and TRBJ2-3, the complete variable domain reads DTGVSQNPRHKITKRGQNVTFRCDPISEHNRLYWYRQTLGQGPEFLTYFQNEAQLEKSRLLSDRFSAERPKGSFSTLEIQRTEQGDSAMYLCASSSLAGGPKDTQYFGPGTRLTVL.

V is TRBV6-5 and J is TRBJ2-1; D not resolved. The CDR3 is made up of 13 amino acids. The V end was cut by 5 bases, the J end by 0 bases, with 5 bases between. From germline, CDR1 is MNHEY and CDR2 SVGAGI. CDR3 sequence (DNA): TGTGCCAGCAGTCCCAGCTCCTACAATGAGCAGTTCTTC. Encoded protein: CASSPSSYNEQFF.

CDR3 nucleotides: TGTGCCAGCTCTGGGGGCGTCAATGAAAAACTGTTTTTT. Translating it yields CASSGGVNEKLFF. This chain connects TRBV18 to TRBJ1-4, with D possibly being TRBD1 (6 bases). The CDR3 is 13 amino acids. Germline lookup yields CDR1 KGHSH and CDR2 LQKENI. V was trimmed by 6 bases and J by 5 bases, leaving 10 bases between them.

The J gene is TRBJ1-5, the V gene TRBV10-3; tentatively, D is TRBD1 (6 bases). The germline gives CDR1 ENHRY, CDR2 SYGVKD. The CDR3 totals 14 residues. The V gene lost 4 bases and the J gene lost 6 bases, with 13 bases spanning the gap. This CDR3 reads CAISGGQAGQPQHF. CDR3 coding DNA: TGTGCCATCAGTGGGGGGCAAGCAGGTCAGCCCCAGCATTTT.

Comments on this clone: The sample has other DNA sequences that encode this CDR3 too. The chain employs TRBV11-3 and TRBJ2-7; D remains ambiguous. CDR3 length: 13 amino acids. CDR1 and CDR2 (germline): SGHNT, YENEEA. Trimming took 1 base from V and 3 from J, leaving 7 bases between them. DNA for the CDR3: TGTGCCAGCAGCTTAGCCTCTAGCTACGAGCAGTACTTC. This codes for CASSLASSYEQYF.

This clone was detected a few times. V usage is TRBV5-1 and J usage is TRBJ2-2; 7 nucleotides agree with TRBD2. CDR3 length: 15 amino acids. Per the germline V gene, CDR1 is SGHRS and CDR2 is YFSETQ. V lost 5 bases to trimming and J lost 5 bases; unmatched junction nucleotides: 9. The CDR3 loop is CASRGTGGLTGELFF. The CDR3 nucleotides read TGCGCCAGCAGAGGGACGGGAGGATTGACCGGGGAGCTGTTTTTT.

This sequence joins TRBV5-5 and TRBJ2-4; no definite D call. The germline CDR1 and CDR2 sequences are SGHKS and YYEKEE (reference sequence). V was trimmed by 2 bases and J by 6 bases, leaving 12 bases between them. There are 14 residues in the CDR3. The chain's CDR3 is CASSFRINGNIQYF. In nucleotides, the CDR3 is TGTGCCAGCAGCTTCAGGATCAACGGAAACATTCAGTACTTC.

V and J are TRBV9 and TRBJ2-3; D gene ambiguous. From germline, CDR1 is SGDLS and CDR2 YYNGEE. Between the trimmed V and J ends, which lost 1 base and 1 base, there was a span of 13 bases. This CDR3 comprises 16 residues. The CDR3 loop reads CASSVLSWARTDTQYF. The CDR3 DNA follows: TGTGCCAGCAGCGTACTCAGCTGGGCTCGCACAGATACGCAGTATTTT.

The chain links TRBV6-1 to TRBJ1-5; TRBD1 agrees at 8 bases. This CDR3 is 18 amino acids long. The trim removed 2 bases at V and 2 bases at J, leaving 11 bases unmatched. Germline CDR1 and CDR2: MNHNS and SASEGT. The CDR3 loop reads CASSEWTGFSVGNQPQHF. The CDR3 nucleotides are TGTGCCAGCAGTGAATGGACAGGGTTCTCCGTGGGCAATCAGCCCCAGCATTTT.

This sequence joins TRBV18 and TRBJ1-2; D is possibly TRBD1 (6 bases). The germline V gene encodes CDR1 KGHSH and CDR2 LQKENI. V was shortened by 0 bases and J by 6 bases, with 14 bases between the two germline ends. This CDR3 has 15 residues. CDR3: CASSPPIFTGHGYTF. CDR3 nucleotides: TGTGCCAGCTCACCACCAATATTCACAGGGCATGGCTACACCTTC.

This chain links TRBV15 with TRBJ1-4; weak D call: TRBD1 (5 bases). Germline V lookup: CDR1 LNHNV, CDR2 YYDKDF (reference sequence). Trimming pared 1 base from V and 0 bases from J, leaving 15 bases between. CDR3 length: 18 amino acids. CDR3 bases: TGTGCCACCAGCAGAGGGGGGGAGATTCAAACAACTAATGAAAAACTGTTTTTT. Translating it yields CATSRGGEIQTTNEKLFF.

The chain carries TRBV10-3 and TRBJ2-1, with 10 bases matching TRBD1. The length of the CDR3 is 16 residues. Germline V gene lookup returns CDR1 ENHRY and CDR2 SYGVKD. Germline trimming cut 9 bases from V and 0 bases from J; bases unmatched to any gene: 8. The CDR3 DNA sequence: TGTGCCATTTCGGACAGGGGGATTGGCTCCTACAATGAGCAGTTCTTC. It codes for CAISDRGIGSYNEQFF.

This clone appeared once. This chain joins TRBV15 and TRBJ1-2; D is perhaps TRBD1 (5 bases). The CDR3 has 16 residues. The ends were cut back, 3 bases at V and 3 bases at J, with 17 bases in the middle. Germline V lookup: CDR1 LNHNV, CDR2 YYDKDF (reference sequence). The CDR3 region is CATSRSGQAWDYGYTF. CDR3 nucleotide sequence: TGTGCCACCAGCAGGTCCGGACAAGCATGGGACTATGGCTACACCTTC. The full variable domain, with the rest looked up from reference TRBV15 and TRBJ1-2, is DAMVIQNPRYQVTQFGKPVTLSCSQTLNHNVMYWYQQKSSQAPKLLFHYYDKDFNNEADTPDNFQSRRPNTSFCFLDIRSPGLGDTAMYLCATSRSGQAWDYGYTFGSGTRLTVV.